These T cell receptor beta chains were read from a single sample in a study of T cell responses to AZD1222 COVID-19 vaccine. TCRdb's table, derived via immunoSEQ multiplex PCR, lists solely in-frame clones and lacks some. The data show some 130,000 clones, roughly 90% seen once. The source was peripheral blood, collected on day 0 of AZD1222 vaccination. The receptor source for this set is an adult in good health. The CDR3 runs from the conserved cysteine through the conserved F or W. A D gene is named only where the DNA matches it firmly. Clone sizes are given selectively: once, few, many, or a class where the clone is expanded.

CDR3 protein: CASSYGQSIHEQYF; CDR3 DNA: TGTGCCAGCAGTTACGGACAGAGTATCCACGAGCAGTACTTC; V gene: TRBV6-5; D gene: .; clone size: once; J gene: TRBJ2-7
CDR3 protein: CASGTAKNIQYF; CDR3 DNA: TGTGCCAGCGGCACAGCCAAAAACATTCAGTACTTC; V gene: TRBV28; D gene: .; clone size: few; J gene: TRBJ2-4
CDR3 protein: CASSLRSYEQFF; CDR3 DNA: TGTGCCAGCAGCTTGCGGAGTTATGAGCAGTTCTTC; V gene: TRBV5-6; D gene: .; clone size: .; J gene: TRBJ2-1
CDR3 protein: CATSGGGTEAFF; CDR3 DNA: TGTGCCACCAGTGGAGGTGGCACTGAAGCTTTCTTT; V gene: TRBV24-1; D gene: .; clone size: once; J gene: TRBJ1-1
CDR3 protein: CASSLGRRAPGTQYF; CDR3 DNA: TGTGCCAGCAGCTTGGGGCGACGGGCTCCGGGGACCCAGTACTTC; V gene: TRBV5-4; D gene: .; clone size: .; J gene: TRBJ2-5
CDR3 protein: CASSMPGYYEQYF; CDR3 DNA: TGTGCCAGTAGTATGCCAGGTTACTACGAGCAGTACTTC; V gene: TRBV19; D gene: .; clone size: .; J gene: TRBJ2-7
CDR3 protein: CASSDSIGSAFF; CDR3 DNA: TGTGCCAGCAGTGACAGTATAGGGTCAGCTTTCTTT; V gene: TRBV6-4; D gene: .; clone size: once; J gene: TRBJ1-1
CDR3 protein: CASREQGRDEQYF; CDR3 DNA: TGTGCCAGCAGGGAACAGGGGAGGGACGAGCAGTACTTC; V gene: TRBV28; D gene: .; clone size: .; J gene: TRBJ2-7
CDR3 protein: CASSPLGLAKNIQYF; CDR3 DNA: TGTGCCAGCAGCCCTTTGGGACTAGCCAAAAACATTCAGTACTTC; V gene: TRBV3-1/TRBV3-2; D gene: .; clone size: .; J gene: TRBJ2-4
CDR3 protein: CATPSGGGFGNEQFF; CDR3 DNA: TGCGCCACACCTTCGGGCGGCGGCTTCGGCAATGAGCAGTTCTTC; V gene: TRBV10-1; D gene: .; clone size: .; J gene: TRBJ2-1
CDR3 protein: CASSLGLIGGGSRPLYNEQFF; CDR3 DNA: TGTGCCAGCAGCTTAGGTTTAATTGGGGGGGGTTCCAGACCTCTCTACAATGAGCAGTTCTTC; V gene: TRBV7-8; D gene: TRBD2; clone size: .; J gene: TRBJ2-1
CDR3 protein: CATSDREYNEQFF; CDR3 DNA: TGTGCCACCTCGGACAGGGAGTACAATGAGCAGTTCTTC; V gene: TRBV2; D gene: TRBD1; clone size: once; J gene: TRBJ2-1
CDR3 protein: CSVPVPPYGYTF; CDR3 DNA: TGCAGCGTTCCAGTCCCGCCGTATGGCTACACCTTC; V gene: TRBV29-1; D gene: .; clone size: .; J gene: TRBJ1-2
CDR3 protein: CASSLPVAGTEAFF; CDR3 DNA: TGTGCCAGCAGCTTGCCGGTGGCTGGGACTGAAGCTTTCTTT; V gene: TRBV5-4; D gene: .; clone size: .; J gene: TRBJ1-1
CDR3 protein: CASGFVVTPRGYTF; CDR3 DNA: TGTGCTAGTGGTTTCGTTGTGACCCCGCGTGGCTACACCTTC; V gene: TRBV12-5; D gene: .; clone size: .; J gene: TRBJ1-2
CDR3 protein: CASSLEFLAGDGGEQFF; CDR3 DNA: TGCGCCAGCAGCTTGGAGTTCCTAGCGGGAGATGGTGGTGAGCAGTTCTTC; V gene: TRBV5-1; D gene: TRBD2; clone size: .; J gene: TRBJ2-1
CDR3 protein: CASSPTGADTGELFF; CDR3 DNA: TGTGCCAGCAGCCCAACAGGGGCCGACACCGGGGAGCTGTTTTTT; V gene: TRBV7-3; D gene: TRBD1; clone size: .; J gene: TRBJ2-2
CDR3 protein: CASSQGRELYGYTF; CDR3 DNA: TGCGCCAGCAGCCAAGGCAGGGAGTTATATGGCTACACCTTC; V gene: TRBV4-3; D gene: .; clone size: .; J gene: TRBJ1-2
CDR3 protein: CSAFYNEQFF; CDR3 DNA: TGCAGTGCCTTCTACAATGAGCAGTTCTTC; V gene: TRBV20-1; D gene: .; clone size: .; J gene: TRBJ2-1
CDR3 protein: CASSWGISDGYTF; CDR3 DNA: TGTGCCAGCAGCTGGGGGATATCCGATGGCTACACCTTC; V gene: TRBV7-2; D gene: .; clone size: .; J gene: TRBJ1-2
CDR3 protein: CASSSTGLREKLFF; CDR3 DNA: TGTGCCAGCAGTTCGACAGGGTTACGGGAAAAACTGTTTTTT; V gene: TRBV27; D gene: TRBD1; clone size: .; J gene: TRBJ1-4
CDR3 protein: CASSFAATIRGETAFF; CDR3 DNA: TGTGCCAGCAGCTTCGCCGCCACTATTCGGGGAGAGACAGCTTTCTTT; V gene: TRBV7-2; D gene: .; clone size: .; J gene: TRBJ1-1
CDR3 protein: CASSEFLGAGYGYTF; CDR3 DNA: TGTGCCAGCAGTGAATTCTTGGGGGCAGGCTATGGCTACACCTTC; V gene: TRBV6-4; D gene: .; clone size: .; J gene: TRBJ1-2
CDR3 protein: CATPPGQGNSPLHF; CDR3 DNA: TGTGCCACCCCCCCGGGACAGGGTAATTCACCCCTCCACTTT; V gene: TRBV5-6; D gene: TRBD1; clone size: .; J gene: TRBJ1-6
CDR3 protein: CASSIPTTLVGWEQFF; CDR3 DNA: TGTGCCAGTAGTATCCCAACCACCCTAGTTGGTTGGGAGCAGTTCTTC; V gene: TRBV19; D gene: .; clone size: .; J gene: TRBJ2-1
CDR3 protein: CASSLYSSGRYTQYF; CDR3 DNA: TGTGCCAGCAGTTTATATTCTAGCGGGAGATATACGCAGTATTTT; V gene: TRBV27; D gene: TRBD2; clone size: once; J gene: TRBJ2-3
CDR3 protein: CASSSRVRGGRNEQYF; CDR3 DNA: TGTGCCAGCAGTTCCAGGGTTAGGGGGGGTCGGAACGAGCAGTACTTC; V gene: TRBV6-5; D gene: .; clone size: .; J gene: TRBJ2-7
CDR3 protein: CASSLDAGLNTEAFF; CDR3 DNA: TGTGCCAGCAGCCTAGACGCGGGATTAAACACTGAAGCTTTCTTT; V gene: TRBV7-6; D gene: .; clone size: .; J gene: TRBJ1-1
CDR3 protein: CASKTPSSGANVLTF; CDR3 DNA: TGTGCCAGCAAGACCCCTAGCTCTGGGGCCAACGTCCTGACTTTC; V gene: TRBV27; D gene: .; clone size: .; J gene: TRBJ2-6
CDR3 protein: CASSEGRGSAHEQYF; CDR3 DNA: TGTGCCAGCAGCGAAGGGCGCGGGAGTGCCCACGAGCAGTACTTC; V gene: TRBV9; D gene: TRBD2; clone size: once; J gene: TRBJ2-7
CDR3 protein: CASSLDGAWGEKLFF; CDR3 DNA: TGCGCCAGCAGCTTGGACGGGGCGTGGGGTGAAAAACTGTTTTTT; V gene: TRBV5-1; D gene: .; clone size: .; J gene: TRBJ1-4